A single sample is the source of the 23 T cell receptor beta chains below, sequenced in a study of post-analysis software for immune sequencing data. Findings of the study overall: Controls showed lower frequencies than patients for roughly 5 TRBV segments, and TRBV5-6, TRBV5-1 and TRBV20-1 were among these.

The TCR beta cDNA libraries carried unique molecular identifiers. TCRdb re-derived calls from the PCR reads in MiXCR, one entry per CDR3 protein. The sample consists of hundreds of thousands of distinct CDR3 sequences, about 32% of them appearing once. Their recognized antigens are unknown. The sequenced sample consisted of blood. These receptors were collected from a girl under 18 with multiple sclerosis.

This clonotype has just a few counts. The chain carries TRBV29-1 and TRBJ2-1; 13 bases align to TRBD2. There are 13 residues in the CDR3. Looked up from germline, CDR1 is SQVTM and CDR2 is ANQGSEA. V was clipped by 7 bases and J by 8 bases; unmatched bases: 5. This CDR3 reads CSARLAGGDEQFF. The CDR3 DNA is TGCAGCGCCCGACTAGCGGGAGGTGATGAGCAGTTCTTC.

As for this clonotype: A read error may account for a junction end that differs from germline. The chain combines TRBV24-1 with TRBJ2-3, with 8 bases that match TRBD2. Germline loops: CDR1 KGHDR, CDR2 SFDVKD. CDR3 length: 16 residues. The CDR3 sequence is CATGDPSGSGTDTQYF. The CDR3 nucleotides are TGTGCCACCGGTGACCCAAGCGGGAGTGGGACAGATACGCAGTATTTT.

The rearrangement links TRBV29-1 to TRBJ1-2; 8 bases match TRBD1. The CDR3 is made up of 13 amino acids. J gave up 8 bases and V 2 bases, and 7 bases lay outside the gene matches. Looked up from germline, CDR1 is SQVTM and CDR2 is ANQGSEA. CDR3 region: CSVELTGAQGYTF. For the CDR3, the DNA is TGCAGCGTTGAATTGACAGGGGCGCAGGGCTACACCTTC.

There are many counts of this clonotype. The chain couples TRBV6-4 to TRBJ2-1, with D possibly being TRBD1 or TRBD2 (6 bases each). The CDR3 loop spans 16 amino acids. Per germline, CDR1 MRHNA and CDR2 SNTAGT. Trimming pared 6 bases from V and 0 bases from J, leaving 15 bases between. This chain's CDR3 is CASSERTAGSYNEQFF. CDR3 DNA sequence: TGTGCCAGCAGCGAAAGGACAGCGGGCTCCTACAATGAGCAGTTCTTC.

This clonotype has a count of ten or more. This sequence joins TRBV9 and TRBJ2-6; D uncertain. V lost 0 bases and J lost 2, with 3 bases in between. The germline V gene has CDR1 SGDLS and CDR2 YYNGEE. This CDR3 is built from 14 residues. The CDR3 region is CASSVGAGANVLTF. CDR3 nucleotide sequence: TGTGCCAGCAGCGTAGGGGCTGGGGCCAACGTCCTGACTTTC.

The chain has TRBV15 and TRBJ2-2; maybe TRBD1 (7 bases). The length of the CDR3 is 16 residues. The V end lost 1 base, the J end lost 7 bases, and 16 bases lay between the germline ends. From germline, CDR1 is LNHNV and CDR2 YYDKDF (reference sequence). The CDR3 DNA reads as TGTGCCACCAGCAGAGCTCGGTCAGGGGGGCTCGGGGAGCTGTTTTTT. Amino acids: CATSRARSGGLGELFF.

The chain joins TRBV6-5 to TRBJ2-4; TRBD1 or TRBD2 may be the D gene (6 bases each). Trimming removed 5 bases from V and 0 bases from J, with 17 bases in between. The CDR3 runs 17 residues. Germline assignment: CDR1 MNHEY and CDR2 SVGAGI. CDR3 residues: CASSHFVGGLAKNIQYF. The CDR3 bases are TGTGCCAGCAGTCACTTCGTAGGGGGGCTAGCCAAAAACATTCAGTACTTC.

The gene calls are TRBV20-1 and TRBJ1-1, with D unclear. Deletions cut 3 bases from V and 8 bases from J, with 16 bases between. The germline V gene encodes CDR1 DFQATT and CDR2 SNEGSKA (reference sequence). This CDR3 contains 13 residues. DNA of the CDR3: TGCAGTGCTAGGGGTCGGGGAGCTTTGGAAGCTTTCTTT. This translates into CSARGRGALEAFF.

With respect to this clonotype: One base away lies a much larger clone, so this may be a sequencing read error. J is TRBJ2-1 and V is TRBV10-3, with TRBD2 identical over 8 bases. This CDR3 contains 15 residues. Germline V gene data show CDR1 as ENHRY and CDR2 as SYGVKD. The J segment lost 4 bases and the V segment lost 2 bases, leaving 4 bases of the junction unmatched. CDR3 in DNA: TGTGCCATCAGTGAGGTGGCTAGCGGGTACAATGAGCAGTTCTTC. Amino acid sequence: CAISEVASGYNEQFF.

This clonotype showed up many times. The V call is TRBV20-1, the J call TRBJ2-1; the D gene is possibly TRBD2 (6 bases). V lost 1 base, J lost 7 bases, and 17 bases lay in between. The CDR3 spans 15 residues. CDR1 and CDR2 (germline): DFQATT, SNEGSKA (reference sequence). CDR3: CSARGRLVLMNEQFF. The CDR3, as DNA: TGCAGTGCTAGAGGTAGACTAGTCCTAATGAATGAGCAGTTCTTC.

The chain couples TRBV7-2 to TRBJ1-5, with a tentative D call TRBD1 (5 bases). The CDR3 spans 16 residues. V was clipped by 5 bases and J by 8 bases, with 22 bases between them. In germline, CDR1 is SGHTA, CDR2 FQGNSA. For the CDR3, the DNA is TGTGCCAGCAGCCCTACCTACCAGGGTTCGGGAGAGCCCCAGCATTTT. Protein product: CASSPTYQGSGEPQHF.

V and J are TRBV5-1 and TRBJ1-1; 8 nucleotides agree with TRBD1. Germline lookup yields CDR1 SGHRS and CDR2 YFSETQ. Unmatched junction bases numbered 6, after V lost 4 bases and J lost 10 bases. The CDR3 length is 12 residues. In nucleotides, the CDR3 is TGCGCCAGCAGCCCCGGACAGGGACGAGCTTTCTTT. Protein product: CASSPGQGRAFF.

This rearrangement joins TRBV15 to TRBJ2-1; 8 nucleotides line up with TRBD2. V lost 0 bases to trimming and J lost 5 bases; unmatched junction nucleotides: 6. The CDR3 totals 16 residues. Germline V gives CDR1 LNHNV, CDR2 YYDKDF (reference sequence). For the CDR3, the DNA is TGTGCCACCAGCAGAGATTTACTAGCGGCCAACAATGAGCAGTTCTTC. Translating it yields CATSRDLLAANNEQFF.

The V and J genes are TRBV5-1 and TRBJ2-7; D is ambiguous. CDR1 is SGHRS and CDR2 is YFSETQ in the germline V gene. Trimming stripped 3 bases from V and 4 bases from J, with 11 bases between. This CDR3 is built from 13 residues. The CDR3 loop is CASSSRVGYEQYF. CDR3 coding DNA: TGCGCCAGCAGCTCAAGAGTAGGGTACGAGCAGTACTTC.

On this clonotype itself: Since a much larger clone is just one base distant, this may be a read error. The chain recombines TRBV15 with TRBJ2-1; TRBD2 agrees at 9 bases. CDR3 size: 15 residues. Germline V lookup: CDR1 LNHNV, CDR2 YYDKDF (reference sequence). The CDR3 region is CATIFRREGKNVQFF. Here the CDR3 DNA reads TGTGCCACCATCTTCAGGCGGGAGGGAAAGAATGTGCAGTTCTTC.

The chain has TRBV20-1 and TRBJ2-5; 7 nucleotides align to TRBD2. The CDR3 runs 16 residues. V was pared by 3 bases and J by 5 bases, with 15 bases of the junction left unmatched. Germline lookup yields CDR1 DFQATT and CDR2 SNEGSKA (reference sequence). As DNA, the CDR3 is TGCAGTGCTAGGAGCGGGGCGGCAACGCTTAGGGAGACCCAGTACTTC. Residues: CSARSGAATLRETQYF.

This rearrangement joins TRBV5-1 to TRBJ2-5, with D perhaps given as TRBD1 or TRBD2 (5 bases each). Germline V gene data show CDR1 as SGHRS and CDR2 as YFSETQ. V shed 2 bases and J shed 11 bases, with 13 bases lying between them. CDR3 length: 12 residues. The CDR3 bases are TGCGCCAGCAGCTTCAGGGAGAATGAGCAGTACTTC. This sequence encodes CASSFRENEQYF.

This clonotype was seen ten or more times. CDR3 DNA: TGCGCCAGCAGCCAAGATCAGGGGAACTACGAGCAGTACTTC. It yields the protein CASSQDQGNYEQYF. The V gene is TRBV4-3, the J gene TRBJ2-7; perhaps TRBD1 as D (6 bases). CDR3 length: 14 amino acids. V gave up 0 bases and J gave up 3 bases, with 9 bases separating them. CDR1 is LGHNA and CDR2 is YSLEER in the germline V gene.

The V call is TRBV5-4, the J call TRBJ1-2; a possible D gene is TRBD1 (6 bases). Germline-derived CDR1 and CDR2 are SGHNT and YYREEE (reference sequence). Trimming pared 5 bases from V and 4 bases from J, leaving 18 bases between. The CDR3 is 15 residues long. The CDR3 region is CASRDRGGGSYGYTF. In nucleotides, the CDR3 is TGTGCCAGCAGAGACCGTGGAGGGGGTAGCTATGGCTACACCTTC. The full variable domain, completed using reference TRBV5-4 and TRBJ1-2, is ETGVTQSPTHLIKTRGQQVTLRCSSQSGHNTVSWYQQALGQGPQFIFQYYREEENGRGNFPPRFSGLQFPNYSSELNVNALELDDSALYLCASRDRGGGSYGYTFGSGTRLTVV.

The V and J genes are TRBV20-1 and TRBJ2-2; D might be TRBD2 (5 bases). The CDR3 is 16 residues long. The germline V gene has CDR1 DFQATT and CDR2 SNEGSKA (reference sequence). Trimming took 1 base from V and 0 from J, leaving 12 bases between them. CDR3 DNA sequence: TGCAGTGCTAGAGCCGAGACTACTGCGAACACCGGGGAGCTGTTTTTT. Protein sequence: CSARAETTANTGELFF.

This clonotype was detected only a few times. This rearrangement joins TRBV12-3 or TRBV12-4 to TRBJ2-1; 13 positions match TRBD2. The CDR3 sequence is 21 residues long. V dropped 5 bases and J dropped 6; count of bases not matched to a gene: 22. The CDR3 coding sequence is TGTGCCAGCAGTGCCAGGCTACTCCGGGGAGTTGGGACTAGCGGGATCAATGAGCAGTTCTTC. Encoded protein: CASSARLLRGVGTSGINEQFF.

This clonotype was counted between two and nine times. This sequence joins TRBV5-1 and TRBJ2-5; TRBD1 aligns across 9 bases. From germline, CDR1 is SGHRS and CDR2 YFSETQ. V lost 4 bases, J lost 5 bases, and 9 bases stayed unmatched. The CDR3 contains 15 residues. CDR3 nucleotide sequence: TGCGCCAGCAGCGGAGGGACAGGGCGGGAGGAGACCCAGTACTTC. It is translated as CASSGGTGREETQYF.

CDR3 sequence reads: CSVDLAGTGELFF. For the CDR3, the DNA is TGCAGCGTTGACCTGGCGGGCACCGGGGAGCTGTTTTTT. The V and J genes are TRBV29-1 and TRBJ2-2, with D maybe TRBD2 (5 bases). The CDR3 runs to 13 residues. The germline V gene has CDR1 SQVTM and CDR2 ANQGSEA. The V end was cut by 3 bases, the J end by 4 bases, with 9 bases between.